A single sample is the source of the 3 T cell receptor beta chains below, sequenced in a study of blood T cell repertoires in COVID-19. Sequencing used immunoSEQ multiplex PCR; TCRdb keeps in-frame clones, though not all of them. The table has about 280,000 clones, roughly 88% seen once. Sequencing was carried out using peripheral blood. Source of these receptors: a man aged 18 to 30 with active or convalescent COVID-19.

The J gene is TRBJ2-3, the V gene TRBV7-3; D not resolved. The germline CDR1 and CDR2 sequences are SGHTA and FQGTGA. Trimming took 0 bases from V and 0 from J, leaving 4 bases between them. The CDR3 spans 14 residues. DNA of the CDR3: TGTGCCAGCAGCTTAACCCCTAGCACAGATACGCAGTATTTT. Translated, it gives CASSLTPSTDTQYF.

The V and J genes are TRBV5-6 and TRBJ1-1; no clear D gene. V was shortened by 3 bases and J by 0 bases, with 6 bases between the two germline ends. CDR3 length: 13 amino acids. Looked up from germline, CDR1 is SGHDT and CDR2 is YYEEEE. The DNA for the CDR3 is TGTGCCAGCAGCTCCCCATTGAACACTGAAGCTTTCTTT. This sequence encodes CASSSPLNTEAFF.

DNA for the CDR3: TGCGCCACCAAAGCAAGTTCGGGACAGGGGCTTGAAGACACTGAAGCTTTCTTT. It codes for CATKASSGQGLEDTEAFF. This chain connects TRBV5-1 to TRBJ1-1, with TRBD1 matching over 10 bases. Germline trimming cut 9 bases from V and 3 bases from J; bases unmatched to any gene: 20. The germline V gene encodes CDR1 SGHRS and CDR2 YFSETQ. The CDR3 contains 18 residues.